The 19 T cell receptor beta chains reported below all come from one sample, sequenced in a study of T cells in Graves' hyperthyroidism and ophthalmopathy. Authors of the study amplified TCR beta CDR3 regions from RNA transcripts. First-round RT-PCR with HTBI primers amplified the TCR CDR3 region. From the multiplex PCR reads, TCRdb called clonotypes with MiXCR, one entry per CDR3 protein. Of some 400,000 distinct CDR3 sequences in the sample, roughly 19% were seen once. Sequences were obtained from blood. The receptors come from a woman younger than 30 with Graves' hyperthyroidism.

This clonotype appeared many times. The chain couples TRBV27 to TRBJ1-5, with TRBD1 identical over 9 bases. The CDR3 spans 15 residues. V dropped 6 bases and J dropped 2; count of bases not matched to a gene: 5. Germline-derived CDR1 and CDR2 are MNHEY and SMNVEV (reference sequence). CDR3 sequence reads: CASRGGQGGNQPQHF. The CDR3 nucleotides are TGTGCCAGCAGGGGGGGACAGGGCGGCAATCAGCCCCAGCATTTT.

This chain links TRBV7-2 with TRBJ1-1; no clear D. The CDR3 has 13 residues. Per germline, CDR1 SGHTA and CDR2 FQGNSA. Deletions cut 1 base from V and 6 bases from J, with 9 bases between. The CDR3 loop reads CASSLDPGSEAFF. Here the CDR3 DNA reads TGTGCCAGCAGCTTAGACCCGGGGTCTGAAGCTTTCTTT.

This clonotype has only a few counts. CDR3 in amino acids: CASSYSFWQSNSPLHF. In DNA form, the CDR3 reads TGTGCCAGCAGTTACTCTTTCTGGCAGAGTAATTCACCCCTCCACTTT. The chain carries TRBV6-5 and TRBJ1-6; D call uncertain. The V and J ends lost 0 bases and 6 bases respectively, with 12 bases between them. The CDR3 totals 16 residues. Germline V gene sequence: CDR1 MNHEY, CDR2 SVGAGI.

This clonotype was seen repeatedly, ten times or more. The chain carries TRBV5-1 and TRBJ1-1; D remains ambiguous. The CDR3 contains 16 residues. Germline V gives CDR1 SGHRS, CDR2 YFSETQ. Trimming shortened V by 1 base and J by 3 bases, and 16 bases separated the two germline ends. The CDR3 DNA follows: TGCGCCAGCAGCTTGTCCGGACCGAGCTGGGACACTGAAGCTTTCTTT. Amino acid sequence: CASSLSGPSWDTEAFF.

In DNA, the CDR3 is TGTGCCAGCAGCCAAACCCCGAGAGGAACAGTCTATGGCTACACCTTC. Protein sequence: CASSQTPRGTVYGYTF. J is TRBJ1-2 and V is TRBV6-1; no firm D call. The CDR3 is made up of 16 amino acids. Trimming pared 6 bases from V and 4 bases from J, leaving 21 bases between. CDR1 and CDR2 (germline): MNHNS, SASEGT.

This clonotype was seen at least ten times. V usage is TRBV6-2 or TRBV6-3 and J usage is TRBJ2-5; D is possibly TRBD2 (7 bases). This CDR3 comprises 14 residues. V lost 2 bases to trimming and J lost 4 bases, with 11 bases between them. CDR1 is MNHEY and CDR2 is SVGEGT in the germline V gene. The CDR3: CASSYRAGAETQYF. CDR3 coding DNA: TGTGCCAGCAGTTACAGGGCGGGGGCAGAGACCCAGTACTTC.

This clonotype was detected ten times or more. The V call is TRBV6-2 or TRBV6-3, the J call TRBJ1-1; possible D gene TRBD1, 6 bases. Germline V gives CDR1 MNHEY, CDR2 SVGEGT. This CDR3 region has 14 residues. The germline V and J ends were trimmed by 4 bases and 0 bases, with 9 bases remaining between them. The CDR3 DNA reads TGTGCCAGCAGTTGGAGGGGGATGAACACTGAAGCTTTCTTT. Translation gives CASSWRGMNTEAFF.

In its sample, this clonotype was seen many times. J is TRBJ2-5 and V is TRBV29-1; TRBD1 aligns across 8 bases. In germline, CDR1 is SQVTM, CDR2 ANQGSEA. This CDR3 contains 12 residues. Unmatched junction bases numbered 2, after V lost 7 bases and J lost 1 base. The CDR3: CSGDRGQETQYF. The CDR3, as DNA: TGCAGCGGCGACAGGGGCCAAGAGACCCAGTACTTC.

On this clonotype: Just one base apart from a much larger clone, this may be a read error. The chain uses TRBV9 and TRBJ2-7; 11 bases match TRBD2. The CDR3 totals 14 residues. Looked up from germline, CDR1 is SGDLS and CDR2 is YYNGEE. This CDR3 reads CANSVAGGLYEQYF. CDR3 DNA sequence: TGTGCCAACAGCGTAGCGGGGGGGTTGTACGAGCAGTACTTC.

This clonotype was detected ten times or more. This rearrangement joins TRBV7-3 to TRBJ1-1; TRBD1 aligns across 7 bases. Unmatched junction bases numbered 6, after V lost 3 bases and J lost 11 bases. The CDR3 is 12 residues long. Germline lookup yields CDR1 SGHTA and CDR2 FQGTGA. DNA for the CDR3: TGTGCCAGCAGCTTCCGAGGGGGCCCGGCTTTCTTT. Amino acid sequence: CASSFRGGPAFF.

This clonotype was detected only a few times. The chain joins TRBV6-5 to TRBJ2-5, with 9 bases identical to TRBD2. From germline, CDR1 is MNHEY and CDR2 SVGAGI. This CDR3 spans 15 amino acids. After removal of 2 bases from V and 5 bases from J, the junction contained 6 bases not matched to a gene. This chain's CDR3 is CASSYGTSIIETQYF. The CDR3 DNA reads as TGTGCCAGCAGTTACGGGACTAGCATCATCGAGACCCAGTACTTC.

This clonotype turned up a few times. The rearrangement uses TRBV12-3 or TRBV12-4 and TRBJ1-1; a possible D gene is TRBD1 (5 bases). CDR3 length equals 12 residues. Trimming left V 6 bases short and J 6 bases short, with 11 bases between. CDR3 sequence reads: CASSQDSPEAFF. The CDR3 nucleotides are TGTGCCAGCAGCCAAGACAGCCCTGAAGCTTTCTTT.

This clonotype was seen at least ten times. V gene TRBV2 combines with J gene TRBJ2-6; a possible D gene is TRBD1 (5 bases). Per germline, CDR1 SNHLY and CDR2 FYNNEI. The germline V and J ends were trimmed by 7 bases and 3 bases, with 13 bases remaining between them. This CDR3 is built from 15 residues. CDR3 region: CASKLRGFGANVLTF. Here the CDR3 DNA reads TGTGCCAGCAAACTAAGGGGATTTGGGGCCAACGTCCTGACTTTC.

This clonotype was observed many times. The chain links TRBV15 to TRBJ1-2, with D unclear. The germline CDR1 and CDR2 sequences are LNHNV and YYDKDF (reference sequence). This CDR3 region has 15 residues. V dropped 5 bases and J dropped 0 bases, with 13 bases sitting between them. DNA for the CDR3: TGTGCCACCAGCTCTCGCGAGGGAGCTAACTATGGCTACACCTTC. This encodes CATSSREGANYGYTF.

This clonotype was counted ten times or more. V gene TRBV5-5 combines with J gene TRBJ2-7; D gene uncertain. CDR3 size: 15 residues. From germline, CDR1 is SGHKS and CDR2 YYEKEE (reference sequence). Trimming stripped 5 bases from V and 2 bases from J, with 17 bases between. The CDR3 here is CASRAGLGAPYEQYF. The DNA of the CDR3 is TGTGCCAGCAGGGCCGGGTTAGGCGCGCCCTACGAGCAGTACTTC.

This clonotype showed up many times. The V call is TRBV6-5, the J call TRBJ1-6; D is possibly TRBD1 (6 bases). V lost 7 bases and J lost 9, with 16 bases in between. This CDR3 is 14 amino acids long. Germline CDR1 MNHEY, CDR2 SVGAGI. Written as DNA, the CDR3 is TGTGCCAGCACTCTATCGACAGGTAGTTCACCCCTCCACTTT. Translated: CASTLSTGSSPLHF.

There are many counts of this clonotype. The rearrangement joins TRBV9 to TRBJ2-7; D is ambiguous. Germline CDR1 is SGDLS and CDR2 is YYNGEE. The germline V and J ends were trimmed by 4 bases and 6 bases, with 17 bases remaining between them. This CDR3 spans 14 amino acids. Here the CDR3 reads CASSLRATTGEQYF. DNA of the CDR3: TGTGCCAGCAGCTTAAGGGCCACGACGGGCGAGCAGTACTTC.

This clonotype was recorded many times. The rearrangement joins TRBV13 to TRBJ1-1; no reliable D call. With 0 bases removed from V and 7 bases from J, the gap between germline ends came to 6 bases. CDR3 length: 12 amino acids. The germline V gene encodes CDR1 PRHDT and CDR2 FYEKMQ (reference sequence). CDR3 nucleotides: TGTGCCAGCAGCTTAGGGGATGGTGAAGCTTTCTTT. Translating it yields CASSLGDGEAFF.

As concerns this clonotype: Given a much more abundant clone one base away, this may be a read error. This chain links TRBV29-1 with TRBJ2-7, with 7 bases that match TRBD1. This CDR3 has 13 residues. V shed 5 bases, J shed 0 bases, and the junction held 4 bases outside the gene matches. The germline V gene encodes CDR1 SQVTM and CDR2 ANQGSEA. CDR3 coding DNA: TGCAGCGTTATGGACAGGTACTCCTACGAGCAGTACTTC. Protein product: CSVMDRYSYEQYF.